The 31 T cell receptor beta chains given below trace back to one sample, sequenced in a study of identical twins. TCRdb re-called the 5' RACE reads through MiXCR, storing one row per CDR3 protein. The sample contains roughly 1,500,000 distinct CDR3 sequences, about 31% of which appear only once. Sequenced input: cord blood. Source of these receptors: a newborn girl in good health.

Notes on this clonotype: A much bigger clone sits one base away, suggesting this may be a read error. The chain is built from TRBV29-1 and TRBJ2-7, with 10 bases lining up with TRBD2. Germline CDR1 and CDR2: SQVTM and ANQGSEA. With 7 bases clipped from V and 2 bases from J, the junction kept 5 bases outside the gene matches. The length of the CDR3 is 13 residues. This chain's CDR3 is CSGGGLAAYEQYF. The CDR3 region has the DNA TGCAGCGGTGGAGGACTAGCGGCCTACGAGCAGTACTTC.

This clonotype has ten or more counts. V is TRBV28 and J is TRBJ1-5; no clear D. Deletions cut 6 bases from V and 4 bases from J, with 4 bases between. Germline CDR1 is MDHEN and CDR2 is SYDVKM. This CDR3 contains 11 residues. The CDR3 is CASSINQPQHF. DNA of the CDR3: TGTGCCAGCAGCATTAATCAGCCCCAGCATTTT.

The J gene is TRBJ2-3, the V gene TRBV29-1, with 8 bases that match TRBD2. CDR3 length: 15 amino acids. The V gene's germline CDR1 is SQVTM and CDR2 ANQGSEA. Losses at the gene ends were 2 bases for V and 1 base for J; bases not matched to a gene: 5. The CDR3 reads CSVERGSGGTDTQYF. The CDR3 DNA is TGCAGCGTTGAACGGGGTAGCGGGGGCACAGATACGCAGTATTTT.

There are a few counts of this clonotype. This rearrangement joins TRBV11-2 to TRBJ1-1; D unresolved. The CDR3 covers 15 residues. V lost 1 base and J lost 1, with 10 bases in between. From germline, CDR1 is SGHAT and CDR2 FQNNGV. CDR3 residues: CASSLVGRPNTEAFF. In DNA, the CDR3 is TGTGCCAGCAGCTTAGTAGGCAGGCCGAACACTGAAGCTTTCTTT.

This clonotype was picked up many times. The chain couples TRBV29-1 to TRBJ2-7, with D possibly being TRBD1 (5 bases). The CDR3 loop spans 13 amino acids. The germline gives CDR1 SQVTM, CDR2 ANQGSEA. Trimming removed 0 bases from V and 2 bases from J, with 8 bases in between. CDR3 sequence: CSVEDPGTYEQYF. CDR3 coding DNA: TGCAGCGTTGAAGATCCAGGGACCTACGAGCAGTACTTC.

Notes on this clonotype: This may come from a read error, since a much larger clone is one base off. This chain joins TRBV29-1 and TRBJ2-7; weak D call: TRBD1 (6 bases). Trimming cost V 4 bases and J 3 bases, with 13 bases left between them. The germline V gene has CDR1 SQVTM and CDR2 ANQGSEA. CDR3 length: 13 amino acids. Written as DNA, the CDR3 is TGCAGCGTTGTTAGAAGGGGGAACTACGAGCAGTACTTC. Translating gives CSVVRRGNYEQYF.

This clonotype occurred a few times. The chain uses TRBV10-3 and TRBJ2-4; 8 bases fit TRBD1. Germline trimming cut 4 bases from V and 5 bases from J; bases unmatched to any gene: 7. This CDR3 contains 15 residues. Per the germline V gene, CDR1 is ENHRY and CDR2 is SYGVKD. The CDR3 coding sequence is TGTGCCATCAGTGCCGACAGGGGAGGAGAAAACATTCAGTACTTC. It specifies CAISADRGGENIQYF.

The rearrangement uses TRBV29-1 and TRBJ2-7, with 8 bases lining up with TRBD1. Germline V gene data show CDR1 as SQVTM and CDR2 as ANQGSEA. V lost 1 base, J lost 4 bases, and 12 bases stayed unmatched. This CDR3 region has 16 residues. The CDR3: CSVEVLMRQGRYEQYF. Written as DNA, the CDR3 is TGCAGCGTTGAAGTCTTAATGAGACAGGGGAGGTACGAGCAGTACTTC.

This clonotype came up a few times. The chain recombines TRBV14 with TRBJ2-7; D is perhaps TRBD2 (6 bases). This CDR3 region has 16 residues. CDR1 SGHDN and CDR2 FVKESK come from the germline V gene. V shed 0 bases and J shed 4 bases, with 16 bases lying between them. The CDR3 nucleotides read TGTGCCAGCAGCCAAGACCCGGGACTGGGTATGTACGAGCAGTACTTC. Its protein is CASSQDPGLGMYEQYF. The whole variable domain, remainder taken from reference TRBV14 and TRBJ2-7, is EAGVTQFPSHSVIEKGQTVTLRCDPISGHDNLYWYRRVMGKEIKFLLHFVKESKQDESGMPNNRFLAERTGGTYSTLKVQPAELEDSGVYFCASSQDPGLGMYEQYFGPGTRLTVT.

The V gene is TRBV20-1, the J gene TRBJ2-7; D ambiguous. V dropped 3 bases and J dropped 0 bases, with 15 bases sitting between them. This CDR3 is 15 amino acids long. The V gene's germline CDR1 is DFQATT and CDR2 SNEGSKA (reference sequence). The CDR3 sequence is CSASIDARSSYEQYF. The CDR3 nucleotides read TGCAGTGCTAGCATAGACGCCCGGAGCTCCTACGAGCAGTACTTC.

This rearrangement joins TRBV9 to TRBJ2-5, with 7 bases lining up with TRBD2. Per germline, CDR1 SGDLS and CDR2 YYNGEE. CDR3 length: 17 amino acids. The V gene end was trimmed by 1 base and the J gene end by 0 bases; junction bases not matched to a gene: 9. For the CDR3, the DNA is TGTGCCAGCAGCGTACAAGGACTAGGGATGTACCAAGAGACCCAGTACTTC. Translating gives CASSVQGLGMYQETQYF.

This chain uses TRBV4-1 with TRBJ1-6; 7 positions agree with TRBD1. The CDR3 loop spans 17 amino acids. Germline CDR1 reads MGHRA; CDR2 reads YSYEKL. The trim removed 5 bases at V and 9 bases at J, leaving 16 bases unmatched. The CDR3 DNA reads TGCGCCAGCAGCGCCTCGTTAGACCCAGGGGGAATTTCACCCCTCCACTTT. Amino acids: CASSASLDPGGISPLHF.

This sequence joins TRBV20-1 and TRBJ2-5; 8 bases line up with TRBD2. Germline V lookup: CDR1 DFQATT, CDR2 SNEGSKA (reference sequence). With 3 bases clipped from V and 11 bases from J, the junction kept 14 bases outside the gene matches. CDR3 length: 14 amino acids. This chain's CDR3 is CSASKRGQSGEQYF. The CDR3 DNA sequence: TGCAGTGCTAGTAAGCGGGGGCAATCCGGTGAGCAGTACTTC.

This clonotype was picked up many times. The chain links TRBV25-1 to TRBJ1-2, with no clear D. Germline CDR1 MGHDK, CDR2 SYGVNS. V lost 2 bases, J lost 1 base, and 11 bases lay in between. This CDR3 is built from 15 residues. The CDR3 is CASSEAGRFNYGYTF. CDR3 in DNA: TGTGCCAGCAGTGAAGCCGGTCGATTTAACTATGGCTACACCTTC.

The V call is TRBV12-3 or TRBV12-4, the J call TRBJ2-4; TRBD2 matches 14 bases. The length of the CDR3 is 21 residues. J was trimmed by 0 bases and V by 3 bases; bases with no gene match: 13. Written as DNA, the CDR3 is TGTGCCAGCAGTTTCACCCCTCGACTAGCGGGGGGGCCCTTAGCCAAAAACATTCAGTACTTC. Translation: CASSFTPRLAGGPLAKNIQYF.

This clonotype was detected many times. The CDR3 is CASSSGTGNNEQFF. CDR3 DNA sequence: TGTGCCAGCAGTTCCGGCACTGGGAACAATGAGCAGTTCTTC. The V and J genes are TRBV27 and TRBJ2-1; D gene uncertain. Germline V gene lookup returns CDR1 MNHEY and CDR2 SMNVEV (reference sequence). V lost 4 bases, J lost 5 bases, and 12 bases lay in between. This CDR3 comprises 14 residues.

In its sample, this clonotype was seen many times. The J gene is TRBJ1-2, the V gene TRBV12-3 or TRBV12-4, with TRBD1 identical over 8 bases. The CDR3 covers 14 residues. V lost 5 bases to trimming and J lost 4 bases; unmatched junction nucleotides: 6. The DNA for the CDR3 is TGTGCCAGCAGTACACGGGACAGGTCCTATGGCTACACCTTC. It encodes CASSTRDRSYGYTF.

The J gene is TRBJ1-2, the V gene TRBV7-9; D uncertain. V dropped 2 bases and J dropped 6 bases, with 19 bases sitting between them. The CDR3 runs to 16 residues. Per the germline V gene, CDR1 is SEHNR and CDR2 is FQNEAQ (reference sequence). In DNA form, the CDR3 reads TGTGCCAGCAGCTTAAAAGGCTTGTCGGTTAAGGATGGCTACACCTTC. As protein: CASSLKGLSVKDGYTF. The entire variable domain, with the rest obtained from reference TRBV7-9 and TRBJ1-2, is as follows: DTGVSQNPRHKITKRGQNVTFRCDPISEHNRLYWYRQTLGQGPEFLTYFQNEAQLEKSRLLSDRFSAERPKGSFSTLEIQRTEQGDSAMYLCASSLKGLSVKDGYTFGSGTRLTVV.

V and J are TRBV19 and TRBJ1-5, with TRBD1 matching 10 bases. The CDR3 runs 17 residues. Trimming took 3 bases from V and 3 from J; bases not matched to a gene: 8. CDR1 LNHDA and CDR2 SQIVND come from the germline V gene (reference sequence). This CDR3 is CASSILGQGENNQPQHF. CDR3 sequence (DNA): TGTGCCAGTAGTATCCTAGGACAGGGGGAAAACAATCAGCCCCAGCATTTT.

This chain links TRBV20-1 with TRBJ1-1; D ambiguous. Trimming pared 2 bases from V and 1 base from J, leaving 14 bases between. The CDR3 length is 15 residues. The V gene's germline CDR1 is DFQATT and CDR2 SNEGSKA (reference sequence). As DNA, the CDR3 is TGCAGTGCTAGACCCCTAACAAGGCCGAACACTGAAGCTTTCTTT. This translates into CSARPLTRPNTEAFF.

This clonotype was recorded a few times. The chain is built from TRBV29-1 and TRBJ2-3; no clear D gene. The CDR3 has 12 residues. Trimming shortened V by 4 bases and J by 6 bases, and 11 bases separated the two germline ends. Per germline, CDR1 SQVTM and CDR2 ANQGSEA. The CDR3 loop is CSVGMIADTQYF. CDR3 bases: TGCAGCGTTGGTATGATAGCCGATACGCAGTATTTT.

This clonotype was picked up a small number of times. V gene TRBV29-1 combines with J gene TRBJ2-7; 9 bases map to TRBD1. Germline lookup yields CDR1 SQVTM and CDR2 ANQGSEA. Trimming at V came to 4 bases and at J to 5 bases, leaving 6 bases not matched to a gene. CDR3 size: 13 residues. CDR3 in amino acids: CSVGMDRGHEQYF. The DNA of the CDR3 is TGCAGCGTTGGCATGGACAGGGGCCACGAGCAGTACTTC.

This sequence joins TRBV4-2 and TRBJ1-4; maybe TRBD1 (5 bases). V lost 3 bases, J lost 4 bases, and 15 bases lay in between. The length of the CDR3 is 16 residues. Per germline, CDR1 LGHNA and CDR2 YNFKEQ. The CDR3 DNA is TGTGCCAGCAGCCAGACACTCCCCGGGGGTAATGAAAAACTGTTTTTT. Translation: CASSQTLPGGNEKLFF.

This chain links TRBV27 with TRBJ1-6; 10 bases fit TRBD1. CDR3 length equals 13 residues. J gave up 9 bases and V 6 bases, and 2 bases lay outside the gene matches. Per germline, CDR1 MNHEY and CDR2 SMNVEV (reference sequence). The CDR3 DNA is TGTGCCAGCAGGTGGACAGGGGGTTCACCCCTCCACTTT. Protein sequence: CASRWTGGSPLHF.

This chain connects TRBV10-3 to TRBJ2-4; D ambiguous. V lost 0 bases to trimming and J lost 0 bases, with 3 bases between them. The CDR3 extends over 14 amino acids. CDR1 and CDR2 (germline): ENHRY, SYGVKD. For the CDR3, the DNA is TGTGCCATCAGTGAGTCTGCAGCCAAAAACATTCAGTACTTC. Its translation is CAISESAAKNIQYF.

The chain carries TRBV5-1 and TRBJ1-1; 7 positions agree with TRBD1. With 0 bases clipped from V and 8 bases from J, the junction kept 10 bases outside the gene matches. The CDR3 totals 15 residues. Germline-derived CDR1 and CDR2 are SGHRS and YFSETQ. The CDR3 sequence is CASSLVGQAEAEAFF. As DNA, the CDR3 is TGCGCCAGCAGCTTGGTAGGACAGGCGGAAGCGGAAGCTTTCTTT.

The table lists this clonotype with a few counts. CDR3 amino acids: CASSQVGLNTGELFF. The DNA of the CDR3 is TGTGCCAGCAGCCAAGTAGGACTCAACACCGGGGAGCTGTTTTTT. The chain recombines TRBV14 with TRBJ2-2; D perhaps matches TRBD2 (5 bases). The CDR3 loop spans 15 amino acids. The germline V and J ends were trimmed by 1 base and 2 bases, with 8 bases remaining between them. Germline-derived CDR1 and CDR2 are SGHDN and FVKESK.

Ten or more counts support this clonotype. The genes are TRBV12-3 or TRBV12-4 and TRBJ2-1; D perhaps matches TRBD2 (5 bases). Trimming pared 6 bases from V and 1 base from J, leaving 19 bases between. The CDR3 has 17 residues. The CDR3 protein is CASSFSHSRESYNEQFF. Here the CDR3 DNA reads TGTGCCAGCAGCTTTTCCCACTCTAGGGAGTCCTACAATGAGCAGTTCTTC.

In its sample, this clonotype was seen a few times. J is TRBJ2-3 and V is TRBV2, with D perhaps TRBD2 (5 bases). The CDR3 has 16 residues. V was trimmed by 3 bases and J by 1 base, leaving 14 bases between them. The germline V gene encodes CDR1 SNHLY and CDR2 FYNNEI. In DNA, the CDR3 is TGTGCCAGCAGTGATGCGCCCGGACTCCGCACAGATACGCAGTATTTT. Encoded protein: CASSDAPGLRTDTQYF.

This clonotype has a handful of counts. J is TRBJ2-3 and V is TRBV10-3; possibly TRBD1 for D (6 bases). In germline, CDR1 is ENHRY, CDR2 SYGVKD. This CDR3 region has 17 residues. V shed 6 bases and J shed 0 bases, with 19 bases lying between them. In nucleotides, the CDR3 is TGTGCCATCAGCCCCAGGGGACACCGATCGAGCACAGATACGCAGTATTTT. Amino acids: CAISPRGHRSSTDTQYF.

The chain couples TRBV20-1 to TRBJ2-5, with 8 bases lining up with TRBD2. The CDR3 runs to 12 residues. Germline V gives CDR1 DFQATT, CDR2 SNEGSKA (reference sequence). The J segment lost 6 bases and the V segment lost 7 bases, leaving 7 bases of the junction unmatched. The CDR3 sequence: CSVGAGVQTQYF. The CDR3 DNA reads TGCAGTGTCGGAGCGGGAGTACAGACCCAGTACTTC.